The text below deals with one TCR beta chain. The record originates from a study of blood T cell repertoires in COVID-19. As handled by the study authors: Reference gene primer amplification gave nucleated cell count estimates. Profiling relied on immunoSEQ multiplex PCR, and the TCRdb table lists in-frame clones only, not all of them. Clone size and V and J calls were adopted from that table, with D and trimming inferred from the DNA. The sample yields 65,000 to 80,000 clones, 80% to 90% seen once. The V gene end was trimmed by 4 bases and the J gene end by 7 bases; junction bases not matched to a gene: 5. CDR3 length: 14 residues. Germline V lookup: CDR1 ENHRY, CDR2 SYGVKD.

This TCR was sampled from a man older than 75 in a cohort sampled during active COVID-19. The chain employs TRBV10-3 and TRBJ1-3; 9 nucleotides align to TRBD1. Sequenced: peripheral blood. Here the CDR3 reads CAISAETGGNTIYF. CDR3 DNA sequence: TGTGCCATCAGTGCCGAGACAGGGGGGAACACCATATATTTT.